Shown below are 30 T cell receptor beta chains from a single sample sequenced in a study of T cell responses to AZD1222 COVID-19 vaccine. Measured with immunoSEQ multiplex PCR; TCRdb has only the in-frame clones, and not every one. The repertoire has 150,000 to 200,000 clones, 92% of them found once; the top ten carry 4% to 5.5%. The material was peripheral blood, obtained on day 0 of MenACWY control vaccination. These receptors were taken from an adult in good health.

The chain has TRBV7-8 and TRBJ1-1; TRBD1 aligns across 8 bases. This CDR3 comprises 16 residues. CDR1 and CDR2 (germline): SGHVS, FQNEAQ. V was clipped by 5 bases and J by 1 base; unmatched bases: 9. CDR3 nucleotides: TGTGCCAGCAGCACACCCGACAGGGGAGAGAACACTGAAGCTTTCTTT. As protein: CASSTPDRGENTEAFF. Together with reference TRBV7-8 and TRBJ1-1, the CDR3 gives the full variable domain: GAGVSQSPRYKVAKRGQDVALRCDPISGHVSLFWYQQALGQGPEFLTYFQNEAQLDKSGLPSDRFFAERPEGSVSTLKIQRTQQEDSAVYLCASSTPDRGENTEAFFGQGTRLTVV.

The gene calls are TRBV27 and TRBJ1-1; D is possibly TRBD1 (6 bases). There are 17 residues in the CDR3. Per the germline V gene, CDR1 is MNHEY and CDR2 is SMNVEV (reference sequence). V was shortened by 6 bases and J by 0 bases, with 20 bases between the two germline ends. The CDR3 spells CASSRTQDSRMNTEAFF. For the CDR3, the DNA is TGTGCCAGCAGCAGAACCCAGGACAGCCGTATGAACACTGAAGCTTTCTTT.

The chain carries TRBV29-1 and TRBJ2-5; 8 bases match TRBD1. The germline V gene has CDR1 SQVTM and CDR2 ANQGSEA. This CDR3 comprises 14 residues. V lost 1 base and J lost 3; bases outside the gene matches: 4. CDR3 in amino acids: CSVEGRGQEETQYF. The CDR3 bases are TGCAGCGTTGAAGGCAGGGGGCAGGAAGAGACCCAGTACTTC.

The chain has TRBV2 and TRBJ1-5; D possibly corresponds to TRBD1 (5 bases). This CDR3 region has 15 residues. Germline V gene lookup returns CDR1 SNHLY and CDR2 FYNNEI. V lost 2 bases to trimming and J lost 6 bases, with 14 bases between them. CDR3 region: CASSERSGTIQPQHF. The CDR3 DNA sequence: TGTGCCAGCAGTGAAAGATCAGGGACCATTCAGCCCCAGCATTTT.

Notes on this clone: At the DNA level, this CDR3 is encoded by other sequences in the same sample as well. The V and J genes are TRBV7-9 and TRBJ1-1, with unresolved D. The ends were cut back, 0 bases at V and 0 bases at J, with 2 bases in the middle. Germline-derived CDR1 and CDR2 are SEHNR and FQNEAQ (reference sequence). The length of the CDR3 is 13 residues. The CDR3 spells CASSLALNTEAFF. The CDR3, as DNA: TGTGCCAGCAGCTTAGCGTTGAACACTGAAGCTTTCTTT.

The rearrangement uses TRBV6-5 and TRBJ1-6; D is possibly TRBD1 (6 bases). CDR3 length: 14 residues. The germline V and J ends were trimmed by 7 bases and 6 bases, with 13 bases remaining between them. Per germline, CDR1 MNHEY and CDR2 SVGAGI. The CDR3 DNA reads TGTGCCAGCATCCTACAGGGCTTTAATTCACCCCTCCACTTT. This gives the protein CASILQGFNSPLHF.

V usage is TRBV6-2 or TRBV6-3 and J usage is TRBJ2-2; maybe TRBD2 (6 bases). This CDR3 has 16 amino acids. Trimming pared 5 bases from V and 6 bases from J, leaving 19 bases between. CDR1 MNHEY and CDR2 SVGEGT come from the germline V gene. For the CDR3, the DNA is TGTGCCAGCAGTGTTCTAGCGAGCAGGAGCTCCGGGGAGCTGTTTTTT. This codes for CASSVLASRSSGELFF.

V is TRBV30 and J is TRBJ2-6; D not resolved. Between the trimmed V and J ends, which lost 0 bases and 3 bases, there was a span of 3 bases. Germline lookup yields CDR1 GTSNPN and CDR2 SVGIG (reference sequence). The length of the CDR3 is 13 residues. Here the CDR3 reads CAWSVGGANVLTF. Here the CDR3 DNA reads TGTGCCTGGAGTGTAGGTGGGGCCAACGTCCTGACTTTC.

About this clone itself: The same CDR3 can be traced to other DNA sequences in this sample. V and J are TRBV24-1 and TRBJ2-1; 12 bases match TRBD2. There are 14 residues in the CDR3. CDR1 and CDR2 (germline): KGHDR, SFDVKD. The J segment lost 4 bases and the V segment lost 7 bases, leaving 1 base of the junction unmatched. The CDR3 here is CATRGTSGYNEQFF. In nucleotides, the CDR3 is TGTGCCACCAGAGGGACTAGCGGGTACAATGAGCAGTTCTTC.

The V call is TRBV18, the J call TRBJ2-7; 9 nucleotides agree with TRBD1. The CDR3 consists of 15 residues. Germline CDR1 KGHSH, CDR2 LQKENI. V shed 5 bases, J shed 2 bases, and the junction held 7 bases outside the gene matches. The CDR3 protein is CASSTDRGLPYEQYF. In DNA form, the CDR3 reads TGTGCCAGCTCAACGGACAGGGGACTTCCCTACGAGCAGTACTTC.

This rearrangement joins TRBV6-6 to TRBJ1-1, with D unresolved. The CDR3 totals 12 residues. Germline V gene lookup returns CDR1 MNHNY and CDR2 SVGAGI (reference sequence). The CDR3 nucleotides are TGTGCTTGCCGGGTCCAGAACACTGAAGCTTTCTTT. Its protein is CACRVQNTEAFF.

This sequence joins TRBV7-3 and TRBJ2-2, with 7 bases matching TRBD1. Looked up from germline, CDR1 is SGHTA and CDR2 is FQGTGA. This CDR3 region has 16 residues. With 2 bases clipped from V and 5 bases from J, the junction kept 8 bases outside the gene matches. The CDR3 DNA reads TGTGCCAGCAGCTTAGTCCACAGGGGATTTACCGGGGAGCTGTTTTTT. This translates into CASSLVHRGFTGELFF.

This clone appeared once. The V and J genes are TRBV11-2 and TRBJ2-1; perhaps D is TRBD1 or TRBD2 (5 bases each). This CDR3 spans 14 amino acids. Deletions cut 6 bases from V and 7 bases from J, with 16 bases between. Germline V gene data show CDR1 as SGHAT and CDR2 as FQNNGV. In DNA form, the CDR3 reads TGTGCCAGCAGTCCCCCAGGGAGCGGAAATGAGCAGTTCTTC. This translates into CASSPPGSGNEQFF.

The V call is TRBV28, the J call TRBJ1-1; 9 bases agree with TRBD1. J was trimmed by 3 bases and V by 6 bases; bases with no gene match: 11. The length of the CDR3 is 16 residues. Germline V gene lookup returns CDR1 MDHEN and CDR2 SYDVKM. This CDR3 is CASRTLQGAADTEAFF. As DNA, the CDR3 is TGTGCCAGCAGAACACTACAGGGGGCCGCGGACACTGAAGCTTTCTTT. Filled out from reference TRBV28 and TRBJ1-1, the complete variable domain reads DVKVTQSSRYLVKRTGEKVFLECVQDMDHENMFWYRQDPGLGLRLIYFSYDVKMKEKGDIPEGYSVSREKKERFSLILESASTNQTSMYLCASRTLQGAADTEAFFGQGTRLTVV.

The chain couples TRBV19 to TRBJ1-3; 8 bases align to TRBD1. The CDR3 extends over 16 amino acids. From germline, CDR1 is LNHDA and CDR2 SQIVND (reference sequence). The J segment lost 2 bases and the V segment lost 2 bases, leaving 5 bases of the junction unmatched. In DNA, the CDR3 is TGTGCCAGTAGTATACAGGGGGCGCCCCCTGGAAACACCATATATTTT. Protein product: CASSIQGAPPGNTIYF.

The chain couples TRBV25-1 to TRBJ1-2, with 9 nucleotides matching TRBD1. Trimming cost V 0 bases and J 0 bases; bases outside gene matches: 2. The CDR3 loop spans 16 amino acids. The germline CDR1 and CDR2 sequences are MGHDK and SYGVNS. The CDR3 coding sequence is TGTGCCAGCAGTGAATACCGGACAGGGGCTAACTATGGCTACACCTTC. Protein: CASSEYRTGANYGYTF.

The chain recombines TRBV6-1 with TRBJ2-4; no definite D call. Germline V CDR1 and CDR2: MNHNS, SASEGT. There are 14 residues in the CDR3. Trimming took 2 bases from V and 8 from J, leaving 13 bases between them. The CDR3 here is CASSESQPRDIQYF. In nucleotides, the CDR3 is TGTGCCAGCAGTGAAAGCCAACCCCGGGACATTCAGTACTTC.

The chain is built from TRBV5-3 and TRBJ2-7; 10 nucleotides agree with TRBD2. TRBV5-3 is given ORF status, its function remaining uncertain. Trimming removed 4 bases from V and 3 bases from J; junction bases left unmatched: 13. CDR3 length equals 17 residues. CDR3: CARSRDPGLAFRYEQYF. In nucleotides, the CDR3 is TGTGCCAGAAGCCGGGACCCGGGACTAGCGTTTCGCTACGAGCAGTACTTC.

CDR3 sequence reads: CSVTRDREAYGYTF. The DNA for the CDR3 is TGCAGCGTTACCCGGGACAGGGAGGCCTATGGCTACACCTTC. The chain uses TRBV29-1 and TRBJ1-2, with 9 bases identical to TRBD1. The germline gives CDR1 SQVTM, CDR2 ANQGSEA. Trimming cost V 5 bases and J 4 bases; bases outside gene matches: 8. The CDR3 has 14 amino acids.

The chain employs TRBV9 and TRBJ1-6; D remains ambiguous. The V and J ends lost 0 bases and 10 bases respectively, with 14 bases between them. The CDR3 length is 15 residues. The germline CDR1 and CDR2 sequences are SGDLS and YYNGEE. CDR3 loop: CASSVEGTANSPLHF. The CDR3 bases are TGTGCCAGCAGCGTAGAGGGTACAGCGAACTCACCCCTCCACTTT.

The chain uses TRBV24-1 and TRBJ2-1, with 7 nucleotides matching TRBD1. There are 17 residues in the CDR3. Germline V CDR1 and CDR2: KGHDR, SFDVKD. V was clipped by 4 bases and J by 4 bases; unmatched bases: 12. In DNA form, the CDR3 reads TGTGCCACCAGTGACCCAGACAGGGTCGAGGGATACAATGAGCAGTTCTTC. Amino acids: CATSDPDRVEGYNEQFF.

The chain is built from TRBV24-1 and TRBJ2-1; the match to TRBD1 covers 10 bases. Per germline, CDR1 KGHDR and CDR2 SFDVKD. V was clipped by 4 bases and J by 9 bases; unmatched bases: 11. This CDR3 contains 16 residues. CDR3 nucleotide sequence: TGTGCCACCAGTGAACCGGGACAGGGGTCCCTGGTTGAGCAGTTCTTC. It translates to CATSEPGQGSLVEQFF.

The chain links TRBV5-4 to TRBJ1-4; unclear D gene. With 4 bases removed from V and 7 bases from J, the gap between germline ends came to 17 bases. This CDR3 spans 15 amino acids. Germline V gene lookup returns CDR1 SGHNT and CDR2 YYREEE (reference sequence). The CDR3 sequence: CASSDATSGSEKLFF. DNA for the CDR3: TGTGCCAGCAGCGATGCGACGAGCGGGAGTGAAAAACTGTTTTTT.

The count of this clone is one. The chain carries TRBV21-1 and TRBJ2-1; the tabulated D call, TRBD2, remains unverified against the DNA. TRBV21-1 is marked as a pseudogene. This CDR3 has 19 amino acids. DNA for the CDR3: TGTGCCAGCAGCTCAGGGAAACTAGCGCCCACAAACTCCTACAATGAGCAGTTCTTC. This sequence encodes CASSSGKLAPTNSYNEQFF.

The rearrangement uses TRBV19 and TRBJ2-1; D may match TRBD1 or TRBD2 (5 bases each). Germline V gene sequence: CDR1 LNHDA, CDR2 SQIVND (reference sequence). The V gene lost 4 bases and the J gene lost 3 bases, with 10 bases spanning the gap. There are 14 residues in the CDR3. CDR3 in amino acids: CASSRGTVYNEQFF. The CDR3 coding sequence is TGTGCCAGTAGTAGAGGGACGGTCTACAATGAGCAGTTCTTC.

This sequence joins TRBV28 and TRBJ1-4, with no clear D. The CDR3 is 12 residues long. V lost 6 bases and J lost 7, with 9 bases in between. CDR1 and CDR2 from the germline V gene are MDHEN and SYDVKM. The CDR3 here is CASRPAVEKLFF. The CDR3 coding sequence is TGTGCCAGCAGGCCGGCCGTTGAAAAACTGTTTTTT.

The CDR3 loop reads CASSFGQGANQPQHF. As DNA, the CDR3 is TGTGCCAGCAGCTTCGGCCAGGGGGCCAATCAGCCCCAGCATTTT. This chain connects TRBV5-6 to TRBJ1-5; the match to TRBD1 covers 8 bases. The V segment lost 2 bases and the J segment 3 bases; nucleotides outside the gene matches: 4. CDR1 and CDR2 (germline): SGHDT, YYEEEE. There are 15 residues in the CDR3.

This clone was counted a single time. V gene TRBV9 combines with J gene TRBJ2-1; the D gene is possibly TRBD2 (5 bases). Germline CDR1 is SGDLS and CDR2 is YYNGEE. This CDR3 has 15 amino acids. Trimming shortened V by 4 bases and J by 2 bases, and 13 bases separated the two germline ends. The CDR3 protein is CASSSEARAYNEQFF. The CDR3 bases are TGTGCCAGCAGCTCTGAAGCGAGGGCCTACAATGAGCAGTTCTTC.

V and J are TRBV5-1 and TRBJ2-1, with 14 bases fitting TRBD2. From germline, CDR1 is SGHRS and CDR2 YFSETQ. V was pared by 0 bases and J by 8 bases, with 1 base of the junction left unmatched. CDR3 length: 15 amino acids. In nucleotides, the CDR3 is TGCGCCAGCAGCTTGGGGGGACTAGCGGGAGATGAGCAGTTCTTC. Its translation is CASSLGGLAGDEQFF. Filled out from reference TRBV5-1 and TRBJ2-1, the complete variable domain reads KAGVTQTPRYLIKTRGQQVTLSCSPISGHRSVSWYQQTPGQGLQFLFEYFSETQRNKGNFPGRFSGRQFSNSRSEMNVSTLELGDSALYLCASSLGGLAGDEQFFGPGTRLTVL.

The V and J genes are TRBV5-1 and TRBJ2-3, with D possibly TRBD2 on 6 matching bases. Trimming pared 0 bases from V and 2 bases from J, leaving 10 bases between. The CDR3 loop spans 15 amino acids. Germline CDR1 reads SGHRS; CDR2 reads YFSETQ. The CDR3 sequence is CASSLAGGITDTQYF. DNA of the CDR3: TGCGCCAGCAGCTTGGCCGGCGGGATCACAGATACGCAGTATTTT.